This T cell receptor beta chain originates from a study of CD8 T cells in ankylosing spondylitis. General study points: It appeared that ankylosing spondylitis blood was characterized by a TCR beta motif of fewer than ten highly homologous variants.

Using quantitative 5'-RACE with molecular barcodes, the authors made TCR beta libraries. TCRdb recomputed calls from the 5' RACE reads with MiXCR, one row per CDR3 protein. Here the sample spans 700,000 or so distinct CDR3 sequences, 15% to 20% being singletons. This CDR3 comprises 13 residues. V dropped 7 bases and J dropped 5 bases, with 11 bases sitting between them. Germline CDR1 and CDR2: MDHEN and SYDVKM. This clonotype was seen more than once but under ten times. Antigen specificity is unknown. The sample was blood, either unsorted or a sorted T cell fraction (not recorded which). The source is a male donor with ankylosing spondylitis. The rearrangement links TRBV28 to TRBJ2-2; D remains unclear. CDR3 DNA sequence: TGTGCCAGCAACCCGGTTCTTACCGGGGAGCTGTTTTTT. It is translated as CASNPVLTGELFF.